This is a list of T cell receptor beta chains from one sample in a study of blood T cell repertoires in COVID-19. TCRdb keeps only in-frame clones here, not all; method: immunoSEQ multiplex PCR. The profile covers about 200,000 clones, with 70% to 90% appearing a single time and 4.5% to 5.5% taken by the ten largest. Sequenced material: peripheral blood. These receptors were taken from a middle-aged woman with acute or convalescent COVID-19. The CDR3 runs from the conserved cysteine through the conserved F or W. D genes are given only for firm matches. A clone size is listed for some rows: how often the clone was seen (once, few, many), or a class if it is expanded.

cdr3_aa cdr3_nt j_call clone_size d_call v_call
CASSLYRGREAFF TGTGCCAGCAGTTTATACAGGGGGCGGGAAGCTTTCTTT TRBJ1-1 NA TRBD1 TRBV28
CSVVTGLHNQPQHF TGCAGCGTCGTAACAGGGTTACATAATCAGCCCCAGCATTTT TRBJ1-5 NA NA TRBV29-1
CASSSGTGNYGYTF TGCGCCAGCAGTTCCGGGACAGGTAACTATGGCTACACCTTC TRBJ1-2 NA TRBD1 TRBV10-1
CASSPGLNGYTF TGTGCCAGCAGCCCGGGACTCAACGGCTACACCTTC TRBJ1-2 NA NA TRBV5-8
CASSLNGGAQGEQFF TGTGCCAGCAGCTTAAACGGGGGGGCCCAGGGTGAGCAGTTCTTC TRBJ2-1 NA TRBD2 TRBV11-1
CASRSGQTTDTQYF TGTGCCAGCAGATCGGGACAGACCACAGATACGCAGTATTTT TRBJ2-3 NA TRBD1 TRBV27
CASTLATPGDYTF TGTGCCAGCACCCTTGCGACACCGGGGGACTACACCTTC TRBJ1-2 NA NA TRBV5-5
CASSYRAGGYGYTF TGTGCCAGCAGTTACCGGGCAGGGGGCTATGGCTACACCTTC TRBJ1-2 NA TRBD1 TRBV6-5
CASSLAPEHTNTGELFF TGTGCCAGCAGCTTGGCCCCGGAGCATACGAACACCGGGGAGCTGTTTTTT TRBJ2-2 once NA TRBV5-6
CATSGTHDTGELFF TGTGCCACCAGTGGGACACACGACACCGGGGAGCTGTTTTTT TRBJ2-2 NA NA TRBV24-1
CASSGLGGSQPQHF TGTGCCAGCAGTGGGTTGGGGGGGTCTCAGCCCCAGCATTTT TRBJ1-5 few NA TRBV25-1
CASTRQGIMDTQYF TGTGCCAGCACCAGACAGGGAATTATGGATACGCAGTATTTT TRBJ2-3 NA TRBD1 TRBV7-2
CASRQGTQPQHF TGTGCCAGCCGACAGGGTACTCAGCCCCAGCATTTT TRBJ1-5 NA TRBD1 TRBV27
CASSAEQGPRLGTQYF TGTGCCAGCAGCGCAGAACAGGGGCCCAGGTTGGGGACCCAGTACTTC TRBJ2-5 once TRBD1 TRBV9
CASRRTSGVPDTQYF TGTGCCAGCAGGCGGACTAGCGGGGTGCCAGATACGCAGTATTTT TRBJ2-3 NA TRBD2 TRBV2
CASSPGTRGASEAFF TGTGCCAGCAGCCCCGGGACACGGGGTGCGTCTGAAGCTTTCTTT TRBJ1-1 NA NA TRBV6-5